Listed below are T cell receptor beta chains from one sample, sequenced in a study of response to subunit inactivated influenza vaccine. TCRdb passed the RT-PCR reads through MiXCR, listing each CDR3 protein once. The data hold about 650,000 distinct CDR3 sequences, with around 16% observed a single time. This material consisted of PBMCs from blood, taken roughly 12 days after vaccination. These receptors came from a man aged 45-60 years who received an inactivated influenza vaccine. Both conserved end residues are part of each CDR3. The D gene is left open where the match is weak. The size of a clone is reported for some rows only, either as once, few or many, or as a class for expanded clones.

j_call,clone_size,v_call,d_call,cdr3_aa,cdr3_nt
TRBJ1-2,-,TRBV7-9,TRBD1,CASSSGQGRNYGYTF,TGTGCCAGCAGCTCGGGACAGGGGCGAAACTATGGCTACACCTTC
TRBJ2-5,few,TRBV4-1,TRBD2,CASSLGGGYSGETQYF,TGCGCCAGCAGCCTTGGCGGGGGGTACTCCGGGGAGACCCAGTACTTC
TRBJ2-2,-,TRBV3-1,TRBD1,CASSQTGMTGELFF,TGTGCCAGCAGCCAGACAGGGATGACCGGGGAGCTGTTTTTT
TRBJ2-5,few,TRBV7-9,-,CASSRRRQVIQETQYF,TGTGCCAGCAGCCGCCGAAGACAGGTGATCCAAGAGACCCAGTACTTC
TRBJ2-7,-,TRBV27,TRBD2,CASSLSPSGRYEQYF,TGTGCCAGCAGTTTATCGCCTAGCGGGAGGTACGAGCAGTACTTC
TRBJ2-7,-,TRBV20-1,TRBD1,CSGIGTGWYEQYF,TGCAGTGGAATCGGGACAGGGTGGTACGAGCAGTACTTC
TRBJ2-7,-,TRBV7-8,TRBD2,CASSVVAGGTHEQYF,TGTGCCAGCAGCGTCGTAGCGGGAGGAACCCACGAGCAGTACTTC
TRBJ2-7,-,TRBV12-3/TRBV12-4,-,CASSFGTGTLPYEQYF,TGTGCCAGCAGTTTCGGTACCGGGACCCTACCCTACGAGCAGTACTTC
TRBJ2-7,few,TRBV10-3,-,CAISDTVEQYF,TGTGCCATCAGTGACACCGTCGAGCAGTACTTC
TRBJ2-3,-,TRBV9,-,CASSLGVTQYF,TGTGCCAGCAGCCTCGGAGTTACGCAGTATTTT
TRBJ2-5,-,TRBV20-1,TRBD2,CSARNSGVGQETQYF,TGCAGTGCTAGAAATAGCGGGGTGGGACAAGAGACCCAGTACTTC
TRBJ2-7,-,TRBV6-5,TRBD1,CASSYLDRGHSYEQYF,TGTGCCAGCAGTTACCTGGACAGGGGCCATTCCTACGAGCAGTACTTC
TRBJ2-7,many,TRBV12-3/TRBV12-4,-,CASSFGAYEQYF,TGTGCCAGCAGTTTCGGAGCCTACGAGCAGTACTTC
TRBJ2-7,-,TRBV6-2/TRBV6-3,TRBD2,CASSYSLSSGGYEQYF,TGTGCCAGCAGTTACTCGTTGAGTAGCGGGGGTTACGAGCAGTACTTC
TRBJ2-1,-,TRBV28,TRBD2,CASSFPGLAATEQFF,TGTGCCAGCAGTTTTCCGGGACTAGCTGCAACTGAGCAGTTCTTC
TRBJ2-3,-,TRBV7-6,-,CASSPQDNTDTQYF,TGTGCCAGCAGCCCCCAGGACAACACAGATACGCAGTATTTT
TRBJ2-1,few,TRBV6-5,TRBD2,CASSYGLAEYNEQFF,TGTGCCAGCAGTTACGGTCTAGCGGAGTACAATGAGCAGTTCTTC
TRBJ2-2,-,TRBV24-1,-,CATSDFRDRRSTGELFF,TGTGCCACCAGTGATTTCCGAGACAGGAGGTCCACCGGGGAGCTGTTTTTT
TRBJ1-3,few,TRBV7-2,-,CASSLSTGFRNTIYF,TGTGCCAGCAGCTTAAGTACAGGGTTTAGAAACACCATATATTTT
TRBJ2-5,-,TRBV12-3/TRBV12-4,-,CASSLGPVGETQYF,TGTGCCAGCAGTTTAGGCCCGGTCGGGGAGACCCAGTACTTC
TRBJ2-7,-,TRBV10-3,-,CAISEFKEIMPYEQYF,TGTGCCATCAGTGAGTTTAAGGAAATCATGCCCTACGAGCAGTACTTC
TRBJ1-6,-,TRBV28,-,CASSFGVYNSPLHF,TGTGCCAGCAGTTTCGGGGTCTATAATTCACCCCTCCACTTT
TRBJ1-1,few,TRBV27,TRBD1,CASRSGTGGWNTEAFF,TGTGCCAGCAGATCCGGGACAGGGGGTTGGAACACTGAAGCTTTCTTT
TRBJ2-2,-,TRBV4-1,TRBD1,CASSGTRTGGATGELFF,TGCGCCAGCAGCGGAACAAGGACAGGGGGCGCCACCGGGGAGCTGTTTTTT
TRBJ2-2,-,TRBV6-2/TRBV6-3,-,CASIGASWDGELFF,TGTGCCAGCATCGGGGCTAGCTGGGACGGGGAGCTGTTTTTT
TRBJ2-5,-,TRBV7-9,TRBD1,CASRQDRGLGTQYF,TGTGCCAGCAGACAGGACAGGGGGTTAGGGACCCAGTACTTC
TRBJ1-2,few,TRBV12-3/TRBV12-4,TRBD1,CASSSLRQGGANYGYTF,TGTGCCAGCAGTTCCCTGAGACAGGGGGGCGCTAACTATGGCTACACCTTC
TRBJ1-1,many,TRBV11-2,-,CASSLDGSRVGEAFF,TGTGCCAGCAGCTTAGATGGGAGCAGGGTTGGTGAAGCTTTCTTT
TRBJ2-5,few,TRBV18,TRBD2,CASSPRTSGRALETQYF,TGTGCCAGCTCACCCCGGACTAGCGGGAGGGCCCTGGAGACCCAGTACTTC
TRBJ2-5,-,TRBV5-1,-,CASSMGHLGQETQYF,TGCGCCAGCAGCATGGGACATTTGGGACAAGAGACCCAGTACTTC
TRBJ1-2,few,TRBV12-3/TRBV12-4,TRBD1,CASSFTRQGFVGYTF,TGTGCCAGCAGTTTTACGAGACAGGGGTTTGTTGGCTACACCTTC
TRBJ1-1,-,TRBV25-1,TRBD1,CASSRQGAGGTEAFF,TGTGCCAGCTCCAGACAGGGGGCTGGGGGCACTGAAGCTTTCTTT
TRBJ2-3,few,TRBV4-3,-,CASSQVAGTDTQYF,TGCGCCAGCAGCCAAGTCGCGGGCACAGATACGCAGTATTTT
TRBJ2-1,few,TRBV6-4,TRBD2,CASSEVAGDYNEQFF,TGTGCCAGCAGTGAGGTAGCGGGGGACTACAATGAGCAGTTCTTC
TRBJ2-1,few,TRBV27,TRBD1,CASSHPGTGGARSSYNEQFF,TGTGCCAGCAGCCACCCCGGGACAGGGGGCGCGAGGAGCTCCTACAATGAGCAGTTCTTC
TRBJ1-2,few,TRBV19,-,CASRLQQPNYGYTF,TGTGCCAGTAGATTACAACAACCGAACTATGGCTACACCTTC
TRBJ2-7,-,TRBV4-1,-,CASSQGAGTPSSYEQYF,TGCGCCAGCAGCCAAGGAGCCGGGACACCAAGCTCCTACGAGCAGTACTTC
TRBJ2-2,few,TRBV6-2/TRBV6-3,-,CASSYSTQNTGELFF,TGTGCCAGCAGTTACTCGACACAGAACACCGGGGAGCTGTTTTTT
TRBJ1-2,few,TRBV20-1,-,CSAIREGYGYTF,TGCAGTGCTATTAGGGAGGGGTATGGCTACACCTTC
TRBJ2-3,-,TRBV20-1,TRBD2,CSASGGTTDTQYF,TGCAGTGCTAGCGGGGGGACGACAGATACGCAGTATTTT